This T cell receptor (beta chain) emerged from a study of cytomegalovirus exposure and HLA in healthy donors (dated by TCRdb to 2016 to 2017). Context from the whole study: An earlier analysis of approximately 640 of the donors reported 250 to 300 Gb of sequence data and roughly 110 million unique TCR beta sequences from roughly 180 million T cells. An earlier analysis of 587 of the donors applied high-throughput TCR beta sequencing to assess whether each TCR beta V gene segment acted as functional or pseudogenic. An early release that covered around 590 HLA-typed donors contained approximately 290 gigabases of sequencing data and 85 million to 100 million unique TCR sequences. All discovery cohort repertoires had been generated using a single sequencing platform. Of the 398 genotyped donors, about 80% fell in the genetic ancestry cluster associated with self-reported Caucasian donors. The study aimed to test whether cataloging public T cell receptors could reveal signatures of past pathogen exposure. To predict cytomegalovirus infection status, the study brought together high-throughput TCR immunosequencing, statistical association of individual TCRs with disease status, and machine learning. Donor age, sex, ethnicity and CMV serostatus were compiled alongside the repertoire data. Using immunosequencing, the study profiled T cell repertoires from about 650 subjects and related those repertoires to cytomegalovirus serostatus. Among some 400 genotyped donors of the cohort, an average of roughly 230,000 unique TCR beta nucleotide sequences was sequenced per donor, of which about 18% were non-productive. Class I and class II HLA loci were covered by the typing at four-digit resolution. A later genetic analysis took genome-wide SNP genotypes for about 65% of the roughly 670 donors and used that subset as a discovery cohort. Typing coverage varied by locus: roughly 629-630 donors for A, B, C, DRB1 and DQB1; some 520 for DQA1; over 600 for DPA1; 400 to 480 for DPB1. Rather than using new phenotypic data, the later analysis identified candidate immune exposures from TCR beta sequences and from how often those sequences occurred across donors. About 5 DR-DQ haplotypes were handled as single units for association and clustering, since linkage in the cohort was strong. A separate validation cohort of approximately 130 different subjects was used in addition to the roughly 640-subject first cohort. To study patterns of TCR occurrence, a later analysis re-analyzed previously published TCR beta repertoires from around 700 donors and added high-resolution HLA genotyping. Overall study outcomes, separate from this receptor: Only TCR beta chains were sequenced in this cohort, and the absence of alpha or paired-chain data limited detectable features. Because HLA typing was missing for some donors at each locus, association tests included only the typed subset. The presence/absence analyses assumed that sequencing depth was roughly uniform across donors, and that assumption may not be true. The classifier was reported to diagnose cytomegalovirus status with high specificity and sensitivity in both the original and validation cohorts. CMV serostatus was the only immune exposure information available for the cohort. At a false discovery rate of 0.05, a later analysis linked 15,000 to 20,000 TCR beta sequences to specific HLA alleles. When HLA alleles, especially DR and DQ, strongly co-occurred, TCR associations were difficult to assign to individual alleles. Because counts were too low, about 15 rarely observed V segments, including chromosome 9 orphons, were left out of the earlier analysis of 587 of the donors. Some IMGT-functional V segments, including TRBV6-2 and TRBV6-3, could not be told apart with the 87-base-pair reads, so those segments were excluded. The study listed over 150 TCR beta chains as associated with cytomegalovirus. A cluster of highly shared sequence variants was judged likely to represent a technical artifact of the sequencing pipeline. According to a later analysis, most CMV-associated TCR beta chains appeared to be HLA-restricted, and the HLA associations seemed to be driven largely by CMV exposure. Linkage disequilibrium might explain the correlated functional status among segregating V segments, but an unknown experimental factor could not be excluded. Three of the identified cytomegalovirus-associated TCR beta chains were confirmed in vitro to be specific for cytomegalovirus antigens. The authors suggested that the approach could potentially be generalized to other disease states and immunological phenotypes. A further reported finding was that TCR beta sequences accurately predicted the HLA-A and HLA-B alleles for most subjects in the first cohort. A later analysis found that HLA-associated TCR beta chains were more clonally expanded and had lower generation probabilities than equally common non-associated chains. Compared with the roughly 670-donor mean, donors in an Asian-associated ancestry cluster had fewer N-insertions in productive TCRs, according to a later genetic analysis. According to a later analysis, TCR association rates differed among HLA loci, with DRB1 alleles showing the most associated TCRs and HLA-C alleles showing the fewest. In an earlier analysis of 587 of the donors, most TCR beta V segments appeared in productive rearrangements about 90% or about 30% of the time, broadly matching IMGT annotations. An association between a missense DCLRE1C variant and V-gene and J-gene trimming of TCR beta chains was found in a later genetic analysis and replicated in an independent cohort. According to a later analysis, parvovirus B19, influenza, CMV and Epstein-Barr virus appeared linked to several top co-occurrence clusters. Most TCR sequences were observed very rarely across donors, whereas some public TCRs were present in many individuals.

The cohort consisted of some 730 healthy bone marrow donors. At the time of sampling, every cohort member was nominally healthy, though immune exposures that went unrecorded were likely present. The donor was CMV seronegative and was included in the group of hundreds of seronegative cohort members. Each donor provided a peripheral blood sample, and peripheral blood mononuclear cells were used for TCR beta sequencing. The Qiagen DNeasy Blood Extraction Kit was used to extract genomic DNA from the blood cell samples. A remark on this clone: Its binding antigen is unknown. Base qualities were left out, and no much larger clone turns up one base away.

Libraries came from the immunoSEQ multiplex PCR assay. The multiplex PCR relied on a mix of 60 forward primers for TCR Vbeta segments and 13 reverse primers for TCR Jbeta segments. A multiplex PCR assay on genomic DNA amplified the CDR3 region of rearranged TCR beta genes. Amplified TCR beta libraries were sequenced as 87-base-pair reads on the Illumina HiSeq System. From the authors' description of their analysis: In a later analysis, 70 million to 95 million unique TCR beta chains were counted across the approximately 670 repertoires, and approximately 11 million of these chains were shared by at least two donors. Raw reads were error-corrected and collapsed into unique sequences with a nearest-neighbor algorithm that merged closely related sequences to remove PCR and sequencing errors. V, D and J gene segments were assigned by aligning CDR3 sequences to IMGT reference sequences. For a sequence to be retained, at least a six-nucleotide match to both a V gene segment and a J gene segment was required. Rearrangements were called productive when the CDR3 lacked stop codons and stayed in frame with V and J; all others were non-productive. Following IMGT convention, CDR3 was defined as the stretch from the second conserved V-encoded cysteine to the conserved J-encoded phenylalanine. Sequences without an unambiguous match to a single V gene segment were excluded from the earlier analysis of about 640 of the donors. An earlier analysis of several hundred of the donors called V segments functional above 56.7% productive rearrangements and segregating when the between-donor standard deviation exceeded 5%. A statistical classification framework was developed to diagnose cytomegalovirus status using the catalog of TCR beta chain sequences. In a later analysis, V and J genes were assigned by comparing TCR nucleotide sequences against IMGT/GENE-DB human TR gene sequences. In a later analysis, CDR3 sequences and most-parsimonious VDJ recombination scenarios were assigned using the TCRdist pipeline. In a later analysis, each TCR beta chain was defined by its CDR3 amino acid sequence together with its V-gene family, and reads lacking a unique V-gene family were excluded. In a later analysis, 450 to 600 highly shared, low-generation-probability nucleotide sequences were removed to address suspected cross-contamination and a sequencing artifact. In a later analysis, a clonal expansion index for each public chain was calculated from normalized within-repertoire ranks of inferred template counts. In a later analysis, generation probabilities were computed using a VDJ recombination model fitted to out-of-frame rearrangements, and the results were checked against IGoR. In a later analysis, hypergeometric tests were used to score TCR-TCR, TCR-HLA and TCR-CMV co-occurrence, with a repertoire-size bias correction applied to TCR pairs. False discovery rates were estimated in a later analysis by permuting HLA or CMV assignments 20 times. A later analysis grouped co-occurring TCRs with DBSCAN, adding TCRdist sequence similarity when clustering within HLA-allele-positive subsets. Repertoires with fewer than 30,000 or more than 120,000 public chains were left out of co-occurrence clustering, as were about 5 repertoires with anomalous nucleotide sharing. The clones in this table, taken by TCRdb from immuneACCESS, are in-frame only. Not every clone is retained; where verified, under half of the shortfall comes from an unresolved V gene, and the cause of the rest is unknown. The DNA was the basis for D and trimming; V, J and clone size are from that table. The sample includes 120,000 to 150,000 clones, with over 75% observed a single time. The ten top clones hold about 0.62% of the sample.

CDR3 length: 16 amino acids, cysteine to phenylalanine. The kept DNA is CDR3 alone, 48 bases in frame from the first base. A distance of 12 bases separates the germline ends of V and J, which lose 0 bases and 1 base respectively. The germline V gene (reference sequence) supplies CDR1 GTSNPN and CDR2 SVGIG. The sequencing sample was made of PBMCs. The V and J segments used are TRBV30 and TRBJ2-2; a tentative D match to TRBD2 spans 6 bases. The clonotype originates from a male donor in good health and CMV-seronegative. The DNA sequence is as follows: TGTGCCTGGAGTGTAATAACCGGGGGGAACACCGGGGAGCTGTTTTTT. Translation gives CAWSVITGGNTGELFF.